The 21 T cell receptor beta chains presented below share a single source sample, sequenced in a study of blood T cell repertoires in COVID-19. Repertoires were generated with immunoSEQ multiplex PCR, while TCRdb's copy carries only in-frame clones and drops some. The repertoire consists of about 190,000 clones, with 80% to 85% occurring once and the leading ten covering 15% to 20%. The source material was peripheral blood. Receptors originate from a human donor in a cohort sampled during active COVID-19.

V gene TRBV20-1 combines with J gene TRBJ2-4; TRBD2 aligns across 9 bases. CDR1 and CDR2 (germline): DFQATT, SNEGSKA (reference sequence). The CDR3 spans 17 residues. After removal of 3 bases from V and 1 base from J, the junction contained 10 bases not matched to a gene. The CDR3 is CSASLAGGLGAKNIQYF. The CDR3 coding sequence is TGCAGTGCTAGTCTCGCGGGGGGGCTCGGGGCCAAAAACATTCAGTACTTC.

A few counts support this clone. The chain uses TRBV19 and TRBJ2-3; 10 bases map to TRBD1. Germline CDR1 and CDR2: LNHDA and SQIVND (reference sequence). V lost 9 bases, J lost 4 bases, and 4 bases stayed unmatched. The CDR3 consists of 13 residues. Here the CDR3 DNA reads TGTGCCAGCCGGGACAGGGGATCAGATACGCAGTATTTT. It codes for CASRDRGSDTQYF.

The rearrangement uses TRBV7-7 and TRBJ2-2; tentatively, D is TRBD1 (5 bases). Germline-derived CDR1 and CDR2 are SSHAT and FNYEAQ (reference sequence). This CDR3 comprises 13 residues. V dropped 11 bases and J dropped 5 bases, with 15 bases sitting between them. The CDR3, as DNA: TGTGCCCTAGGGGCCGTGAAGACCGGGGAGCTGTTTTTT. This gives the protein CALGAVKTGELFF.

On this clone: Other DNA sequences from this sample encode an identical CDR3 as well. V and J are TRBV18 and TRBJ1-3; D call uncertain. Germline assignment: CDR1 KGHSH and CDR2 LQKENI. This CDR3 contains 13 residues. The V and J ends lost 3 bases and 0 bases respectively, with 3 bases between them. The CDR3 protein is CASSPSSGNTIYF. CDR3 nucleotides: TGTGCCAGCTCACCGAGCTCTGGAAACACCATATATTTT.

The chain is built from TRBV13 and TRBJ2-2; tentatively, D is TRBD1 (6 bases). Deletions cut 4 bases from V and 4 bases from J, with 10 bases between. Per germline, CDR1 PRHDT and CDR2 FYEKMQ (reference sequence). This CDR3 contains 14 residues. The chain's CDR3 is CASSSTGTTGELFF. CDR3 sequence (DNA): TGTGCCAGCAGCTCAACAGGGACCACCGGGGAGCTGTTTTTT.

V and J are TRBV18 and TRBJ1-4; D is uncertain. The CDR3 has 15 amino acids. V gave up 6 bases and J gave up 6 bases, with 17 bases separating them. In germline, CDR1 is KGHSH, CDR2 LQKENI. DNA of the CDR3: TGTGCCAGCTCCCCCTCACCGGTCATTCATGAAAAACTGTTTTTT. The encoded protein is CASSPSPVIHEKLFF.

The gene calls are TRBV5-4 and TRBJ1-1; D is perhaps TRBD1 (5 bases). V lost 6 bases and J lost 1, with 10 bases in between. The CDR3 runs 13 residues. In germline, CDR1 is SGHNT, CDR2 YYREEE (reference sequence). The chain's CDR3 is CASNSGGNTEAFF. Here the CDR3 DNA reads TGTGCCAGCAACTCGGGGGGGAACACTGAAGCTTTCTTT.

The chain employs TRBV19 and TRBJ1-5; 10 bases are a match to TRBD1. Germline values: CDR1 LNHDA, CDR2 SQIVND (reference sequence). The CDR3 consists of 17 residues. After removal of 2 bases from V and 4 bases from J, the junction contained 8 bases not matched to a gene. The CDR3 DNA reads TGTGCCAGTAGTATAATTACCGGGACAGGGGCTAATCAGCCCCAGCATTTT. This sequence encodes CASSIITGTGANQPQHF.

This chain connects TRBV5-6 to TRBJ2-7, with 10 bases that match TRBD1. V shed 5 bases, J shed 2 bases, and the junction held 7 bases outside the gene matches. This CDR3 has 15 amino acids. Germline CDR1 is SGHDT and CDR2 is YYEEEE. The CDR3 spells CASSSGTGAPYEQYF. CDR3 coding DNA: TGTGCCAGCAGTTCCGGGACAGGGGCCCCCTACGAGCAGTACTTC.

CDR3 DNA sequence: TGTGCCAGCAGCTTAAATCCGCAGGGGGCCGGGACTGAAGCTTTCTTT. It yields the protein CASSLNPQGAGTEAFF. The rearrangement joins TRBV7-3 to TRBJ1-1; TRBD1 matches at 8 bases. CDR1 SGHTA and CDR2 FQGTGA come from the germline V gene. After removal of 1 base from V and 5 bases from J, the junction contained 9 bases not matched to a gene. The CDR3 spans 16 residues.

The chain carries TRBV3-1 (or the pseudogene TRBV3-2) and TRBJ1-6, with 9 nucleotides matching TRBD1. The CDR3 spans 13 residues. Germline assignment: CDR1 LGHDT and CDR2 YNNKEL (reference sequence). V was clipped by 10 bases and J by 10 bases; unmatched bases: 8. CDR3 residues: CATEGQGFSPLHF. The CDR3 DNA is TGTGCCACCGAGGGACAGGGTTTCTCACCCCTCCACTTT.

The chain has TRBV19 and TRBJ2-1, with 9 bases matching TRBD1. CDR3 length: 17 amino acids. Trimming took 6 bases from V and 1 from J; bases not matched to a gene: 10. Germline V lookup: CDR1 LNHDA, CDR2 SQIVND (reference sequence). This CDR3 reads CASRDEVGTGSYNEQFF. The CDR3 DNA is TGTGCCAGTAGAGACGAGGTGGGGACAGGGTCCTACAATGAGCAGTTCTTC.

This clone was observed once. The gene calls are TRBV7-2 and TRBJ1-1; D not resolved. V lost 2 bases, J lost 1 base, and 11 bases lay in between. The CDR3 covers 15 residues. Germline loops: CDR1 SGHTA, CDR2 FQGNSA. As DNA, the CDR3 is TGTGCCAGCAGCTTATTTGGGCAGTCGAACACTGAAGCTTTCTTT. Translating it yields CASSLFGQSNTEAFF.

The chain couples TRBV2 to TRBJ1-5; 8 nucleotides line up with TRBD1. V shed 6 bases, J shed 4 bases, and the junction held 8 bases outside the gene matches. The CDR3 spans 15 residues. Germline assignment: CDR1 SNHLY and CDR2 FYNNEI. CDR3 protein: CASRAGTGPNQPQHF. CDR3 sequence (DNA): TGTGCCAGCAGGGCGGGGACAGGACCTAATCAGCCCCAGCATTTT.

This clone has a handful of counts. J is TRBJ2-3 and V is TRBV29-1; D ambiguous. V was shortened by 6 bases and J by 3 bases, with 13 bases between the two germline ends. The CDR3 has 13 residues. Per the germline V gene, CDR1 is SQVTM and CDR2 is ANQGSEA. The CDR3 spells CSVAAKRTDTQYF. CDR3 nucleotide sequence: TGCAGCGTCGCGGCAAAAAGAACAGATACGCAGTATTTT.

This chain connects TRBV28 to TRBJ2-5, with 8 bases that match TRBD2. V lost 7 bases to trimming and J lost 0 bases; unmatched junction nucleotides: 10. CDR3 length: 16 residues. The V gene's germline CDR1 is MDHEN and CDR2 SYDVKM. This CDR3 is CASIKGLAGNQETQYF. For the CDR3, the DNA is TGTGCCAGCATCAAGGGCCTAGCGGGTAACCAAGAGACCCAGTACTTC. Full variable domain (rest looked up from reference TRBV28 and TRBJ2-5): DVKVTQSSRYLVKRTGEKVFLECVQDMDHENMFWYRQDPGLGLRLIYFSYDVKMKEKGDIPEGYSVSREKKERFSLILESASTNQTSMYLCASIKGLAGNQETQYFGPGTRLLVL.

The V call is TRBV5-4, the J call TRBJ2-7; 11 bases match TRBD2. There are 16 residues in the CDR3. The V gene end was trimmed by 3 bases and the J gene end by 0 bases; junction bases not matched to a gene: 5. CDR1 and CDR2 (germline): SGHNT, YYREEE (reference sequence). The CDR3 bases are TGTGCCAGCAGCTCTCTGACTAGCGGGGACTCCTACGAGCAGTACTTC. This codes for CASSSLTSGDSYEQYF. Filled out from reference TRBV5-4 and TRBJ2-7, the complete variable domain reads ETGVTQSPTHLIKTRGQQVTLRCSSQSGHNTVSWYQQALGQGPQFIFQYYREEENGRGNFPPRFSGLQFPNYSSELNVNALELDDSALYLCASSSLTSGDSYEQYFGPGTRLTVT.

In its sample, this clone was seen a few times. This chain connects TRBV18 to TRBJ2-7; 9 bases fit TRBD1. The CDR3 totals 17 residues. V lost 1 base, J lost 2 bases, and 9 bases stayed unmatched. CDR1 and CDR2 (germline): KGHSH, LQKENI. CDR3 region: CASSPQQGAGIPYEQYF. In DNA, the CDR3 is TGTGCCAGCTCACCACAACAGGGGGCGGGGATACCCTACGAGCAGTACTTC.

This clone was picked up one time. The CDR3 nucleotides read TGCAGCGTTGAACGCAACCCTACTCTGCCTAATGAGCAGTTCTTC. This codes for CSVERNPTLPNEQFF. The chain employs TRBV29-1 and TRBJ2-1, with unresolved D. CDR1 is SQVTM, CDR2 ANQGSEA, per germline. The CDR3 has 15 amino acids. Trimming removed 2 bases at V and 7 bases at J, with 18 bases between.

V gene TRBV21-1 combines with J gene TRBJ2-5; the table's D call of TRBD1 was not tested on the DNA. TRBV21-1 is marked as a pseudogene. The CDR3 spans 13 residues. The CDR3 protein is CASRGASQETQYF. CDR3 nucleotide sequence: TGTGCCAGCAGGGGGGCAAGCCAAGAGACCCAGTACTTC.

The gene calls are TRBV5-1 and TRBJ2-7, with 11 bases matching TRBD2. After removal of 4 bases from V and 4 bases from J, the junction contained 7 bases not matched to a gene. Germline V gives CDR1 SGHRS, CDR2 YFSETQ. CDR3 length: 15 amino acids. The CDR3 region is CASSQPGLAEYEQYF. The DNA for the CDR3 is TGCGCCAGCAGCCAGCCGGGACTAGCGGAGTACGAGCAGTACTTC.